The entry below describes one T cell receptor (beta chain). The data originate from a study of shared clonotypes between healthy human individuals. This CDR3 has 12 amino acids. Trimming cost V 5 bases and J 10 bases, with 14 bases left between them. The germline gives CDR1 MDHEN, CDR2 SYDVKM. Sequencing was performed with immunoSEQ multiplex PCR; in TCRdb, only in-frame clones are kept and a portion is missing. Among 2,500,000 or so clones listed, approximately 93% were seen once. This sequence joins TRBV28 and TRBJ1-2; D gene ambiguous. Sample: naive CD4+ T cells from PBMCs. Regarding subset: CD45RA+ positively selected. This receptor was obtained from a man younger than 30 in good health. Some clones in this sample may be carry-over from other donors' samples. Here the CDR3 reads CASSLPTSAYTF. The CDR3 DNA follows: TGTGCCAGCAGTCTCCCGACGTCGGCCTACACCTTC.